This T cell receptor (beta chain) was identified in a study of T cell responses to AZD1222 COVID-19 vaccine. Sequencing used immunoSEQ multiplex PCR; TCRdb keeps in-frame clones, though not all of them. The sample records some 130,000 clones, 85% to 95% being singletons. Points on this clone: Its antigen is as yet unknown.

With V trimmed by 8 bases and J by 7 bases, 11 bases remained unmatched. The CDR3 is 13 residues long. Germline assignment: CDR1 SQVTM and CDR2 ANQGSEA. Whole-study results and caveats: Per reports, nearly half of all spike-specific TCRs target regions that are unmutated in variants. Spike regions recognized by vaccine-associated CD4 TCRs spanned the protein, led by 160-218 and 743-854. Compared with day 0, the breadth and depth of the Spike-specific TCR repertoire rose significantly after two doses of AZD1222.

This clonotype was obtained from an adult in good health. The sequences come from peripheral blood, collected on day 0 of AZD1222 vaccination. The V and J genes are TRBV29-1 and TRBJ2-3; 8 bases match TRBD1. DNA of the CDR3: TGCAGCCACCGTGGACAGGGTGTAAATACGCAGTATTTT. Its translation: CSHRGQGVNTQYF.